The 27 T cell receptor beta chains listed next were all sequenced from one sample in a study of cytomegalovirus exposure and HLA in healthy donors. The PCR had 60 Vbeta and 13 Jbeta primers. Assay used: immunoSEQ multiplex PCR; TCRdb lists only in-frame clones, some missing. The table has 150,000 to 200,000 clones, roughly four fifths seen once. The sequenced sample consisted of PBMCs. The receptors originated from a woman aged 25 to 39 in good health and CMV-seropositive.

This clone was seen a single time. The V gene is TRBV5-6, the J gene TRBJ2-4; 11 bases line up with TRBD2. V shed 1 base, J shed 0 bases, and the junction held 3 bases outside the gene matches. Germline CDR1 and CDR2: SGHDT and YYEEEE. The length of the CDR3 is 17 residues. Here the CDR3 DNA reads TGTGCCAGCAGCTTGAGGACTAGCGGGTTAGCCAAAAACATTCAGTACTTC. Translated: CASSLRTSGLAKNIQYF.

The chain uses TRBV30 and TRBJ1-2; no firm D call. Trimming stripped 0 bases from V and 5 bases from J, with 10 bases between. Germline CDR1 and CDR2: GTSNPN and SVGIG (reference sequence). The CDR3 spans 13 residues. CDR3 loop: CAWSVRGVYGYTF. DNA for the CDR3: TGTGCCTGGAGTGTACGCGGGGTTTATGGCTACACCTTC.

This chain joins TRBV7-9 and TRBJ1-1, with 7 bases fitting TRBD1. This CDR3 region has 14 residues. Germline V gene data show CDR1 as SEHNR and CDR2 as FQNEAQ (reference sequence). Germline trimming cut 1 base from V and 1 base from J; bases unmatched to any gene: 0. The CDR3 spells CASSLDRGNTEAFF. The CDR3 DNA sequence: TGTGCCAGCAGCTTAGACAGGGGGAACACTGAAGCTTTCTTT. The whole variable domain, filled in from reference TRBV7-9 and TRBJ1-1, reads DTGVSQNPRHKITKRGQNVTFRCDPISEHNRLYWYRQTLGQGPEFLTYFQNEAQLEKSRLLSDRFSAERPKGSFSTLEIQRTEQGDSAMYLCASSLDRGNTEAFFGQGTRLTVV.

The chain combines TRBV6-1 with TRBJ2-7; D possibly corresponds to TRBD2 (6 bases). Trimming took off 1 base at V and 3 bases at J, with 10 bases between the two ends. Germline CDR1 MNHNS, CDR2 SASEGT. The CDR3 spans 14 residues. CDR3: CASSEGGVVYEQYF. CDR3 DNA: TGTGCCAGCAGTGAAGGCGGGGTAGTCTACGAGCAGTACTTC.

J is TRBJ1-3 and V is TRBV14; weak D call: TRBD1 (5 bases). The germline gives CDR1 SGHDN, CDR2 FVKESK. Trimming stripped 0 bases from V and 4 bases from J, with 7 bases between. The CDR3 has 14 amino acids. This CDR3 reads CASSQDRQGNTIYF. The DNA for the CDR3 is TGTGCCAGCAGCCAAGATCGACAGGGAAACACCATATATTTT.

This sequence joins TRBV6-5 and TRBJ1-6; 7 bases agree with TRBD1. This CDR3 spans 13 amino acids. The ends lost 6 bases at V and 7 bases at J; junction bases unmatched: 3. The V gene's germline CDR1 is MNHEY and CDR2 SVGAGI. The CDR3 DNA reads as TGTGCCAGCAGCGGACAGGAAAATTCACCCCTCCACTTT. Translating gives CASSGQENSPLHF.

The chain couples TRBV5-1 to TRBJ2-7; 7 nucleotides line up with TRBD1. The trim removed 3 bases at V and 3 bases at J, leaving 3 bases unmatched. This CDR3 is 13 amino acids long. Germline CDR1 reads SGHRS; CDR2 reads YFSETQ. The CDR3 loop is CASSSTGVYEQYF. The CDR3 nucleotides read TGCGCCAGCAGCTCTACAGGGGTCTACGAGCAGTACTTC.

In this sample, this clone turned up a few times. V gene TRBV7-2 combines with J gene TRBJ1-6; tentative D call: TRBD1 (6 bases). In germline, CDR1 is SGHTA, CDR2 FQGNSA. Deletions cut 2 bases from V and 10 bases from J, with 9 bases between. This CDR3 region has 13 residues. The CDR3 protein is CASSLQQGSPLHF. The DNA of the CDR3 is TGTGCCAGCAGCTTACAGCAGGGGTCACCCCTCCACTTT.

This chain links TRBV30 with TRBJ1-2, with D possibly being TRBD1 (5 bases). The CDR3 is made up of 13 amino acids. V dropped 3 bases and J dropped 4 bases, with 12 bases sitting between them. The germline CDR1 and CDR2 sequences are GTSNPN and SVGIG (reference sequence). CDR3 residues: CAWRSGGGYGYTF. The DNA of the CDR3 is TGTGCCTGGAGGTCCGGGGGAGGCTATGGCTACACCTTC.

This clone appeared a few times. This chain joins TRBV2 and TRBJ2-5; 13 bases map to TRBD2. This CDR3 is 15 amino acids long. CDR1 and CDR2 from the germline V gene are SNHLY and FYNNEI. Germline trimming cut 5 bases from V and 6 bases from J; bases unmatched to any gene: 6. CDR3 bases: TGTGCCAGCAGTCCCACTAGCGGGGGGGGGAAGACCCAGTACTTC. Translated, it gives CASSPTSGGGKTQYF.

This clone has a single count. The chain is built from TRBV11-3 and TRBJ2-3; the match to TRBD2 covers 7 bases. This CDR3 is 13 amino acids long. Unmatched junction bases numbered 3, after V lost 8 bases and J lost 1 base. Looked up from germline, CDR1 is SGHNT and CDR2 is YENEEA. CDR3: CASGGGGTDTQYF. As DNA, the CDR3 is TGTGCCAGCGGCGGGGGAGGCACAGATACGCAGTATTTT.

The chain combines TRBV28 with TRBJ1-2; D is perhaps TRBD1 (6 bases). The CDR3 has 13 residues. In germline, CDR1 is MDHEN, CDR2 SYDVKM. Trimming removed 6 bases at V and 5 bases at J, with 13 bases between. The CDR3 sequence is CASSPGQTYGYTF. As DNA, the CDR3 is TGTGCCAGCAGCCCCGGACAGACATATGGCTACACCTTC.

In regard to this clone: The sample has other DNA sequences that encode this CDR3 too. The chain couples TRBV29-1 to TRBJ1-1, with D possibly matching TRBD1 (6 bases). The CDR3 is 14 residues long. Germline CDR1 reads SQVTM; CDR2 reads ANQGSEA. The V end was cut by 3 bases, the J end by 2 bases, with 13 bases between. The CDR3 bases are TGCAGCGTTGACCTACAGGGAGCAAACACTGAAGCTTTCTTT. Its protein is CSVDLQGANTEAFF.

The chain joins TRBV2 to TRBJ1-3; 8 nucleotides align to TRBD1. The CDR3 extends over 15 amino acids. Germline V gives CDR1 SNHLY, CDR2 FYNNEI. V lost 6 bases and J lost 1; bases outside the gene matches: 5. CDR3 amino acids: CASSFGQGSGNTIYF. In DNA form, the CDR3 reads TGTGCCAGCAGCTTTGGACAGGGTTCTGGAAACACCATATATTTT. Drawing the rest from reference TRBV2 and TRBJ1-3, the complete variable domain is EPEVTQTPSHQVTQMGQEVILRCVPISNHLYFYWYRQILGQKVEFLVSFYNNEISEKSEIFDDQFSVERPDGSNFTLKIRSTKLEDSAMYFCASSFGQGSGNTIYFGEGSWLTVV.

Of note for this clone: Mismatch with germline at one junction end may stem from a read error. This rearrangement joins TRBV19 to TRBJ2-5; possibly TRBD1 for D (5 bases). Germline CDR1 LNHDA, CDR2 SQIVND (reference sequence). The CDR3 spans 14 residues. CDR3 DNA: TGTGCCAGTAGTCTCACTTCCGCAGGGTCTTTAGTGGACTTC. It encodes CASSLTSAGSLVDF.

This rearrangement joins TRBV11-2 to TRBJ2-6; TRBD1 matches 8 bases. J gave up 0 bases and V 5 bases, and 6 bases lay outside the gene matches. Germline assignment: CDR1 SGHAT and CDR2 FQNNGV. The CDR3 spans 17 residues. The CDR3 protein is CASSRRTGNSGANVLTF. In nucleotides, the CDR3 is TGTGCCAGCAGCCGTAGGACAGGGAACTCTGGGGCCAACGTCCTGACTTTC.

The J gene is TRBJ2-2, the V gene TRBV25-1, with D possibly TRBD1 on 6 matching bases. This CDR3 spans 17 amino acids. CDR1 and CDR2 from the germline V gene are MGHDK and SYGVNS. Trimming removed 2 bases from V and 6 bases from J, with 19 bases in between. The CDR3 nucleotides are TGTGCCAGCAGTGAAAGTCGGTCCAGGGGAAGGTCCGGGGAGCTGTTTTTT. Translated, it gives CASSESRSRGRSGELFF.

This clone showed up just a few times. The chain carries TRBV5-1 and TRBJ2-1; 13 bases match TRBD2. The CDR3 sequence is 16 residues long. Trimming cost V 4 bases and J 10 bases; bases outside gene matches: 11. Germline CDR1 SGHRS, CDR2 YFSETQ. CDR3 amino acids: CASSRLAGGLDGEQFF. The CDR3 DNA reads TGCGCCAGCAGCCGACTAGCGGGGGGCCTAGACGGGGAGCAGTTCTTC. Variable domain in full (rest from reference TRBV5-1 and TRBJ2-1): KAGVTQTPRYLIKTRGQQVTLSCSPISGHRSVSWYQQTPGQGLQFLFEYFSETQRNKGNFPGRFSGRQFSNSRSEMNVSTLELGDSALYLCASSRLAGGLDGEQFFGPGTRLTVL.

V is TRBV6-6 and J is TRBJ2-1; the D gene is possibly TRBD1 (5 bases). Germline V gene lookup returns CDR1 MNHNY and CDR2 SVGAGI (reference sequence). V was clipped by 2 bases and J by 5 bases, with 16 bases between them. The CDR3 extends over 16 amino acids. CDR3 nucleotides: TGTGCCAGCAGTTACGCAGGGATTTCCGGCAACAATGAGCAGTTCTTC. Its translation is CASSYAGISGNNEQFF.

This CDR3 reads CASSANPVSEAFF. In DNA, the CDR3 is TGTGCCAGCAGCGCCAATCCGGTCTCTGAAGCTTTCTTT. The V and J genes are TRBV9 and TRBJ1-1; D ambiguous. Germline V gene data show CDR1 as SGDLS and CDR2 as YYNGEE. The CDR3 is 13 amino acids. V lost 3 bases and J lost 6, with 12 bases in between.

The V call is TRBV30, the J call TRBJ1-2; 8 bases fit TRBD1. J lost 6 bases, V lost 4 bases, and 7 bases had no gene match. The CDR3 has 13 residues. Germline lookup yields CDR1 GTSNPN and CDR2 SVGIG (reference sequence). The CDR3 region is CAWTTGGAHGYTF. The DNA for the CDR3 is TGTGCCTGGACCACAGGGGGAGCTCATGGCTACACCTTC.

This rearrangement joins TRBV6-6 to TRBJ2-3, with TRBD1 matching 8 bases. The germline gives CDR1 MNHNY, CDR2 SVGAGI (reference sequence). This CDR3 comprises 14 residues. Trimming cost V 10 bases and J 2 bases; bases outside gene matches: 8. The CDR3 DNA is TGTGCCACCCGAGGACAGGGCAACACAGATACGCAGTATTTT. Its protein product is CATRGQGNTDTQYF.

The CDR3 region is CASRPRGRGAYTEAFF. In nucleotides, the CDR3 is TGCGCCAGCAGGCCTCGGGGGAGGGGGGCATATACTGAAGCTTTCTTT. The rearrangement uses TRBV5-1 and TRBJ1-1; D possibly corresponds to TRBD1 (6 bases). Trimming cost V 5 bases and J 5 bases, with 22 bases left between them. The CDR3 has 16 residues. The germline V gene has CDR1 SGHRS and CDR2 YFSETQ.

This chain links TRBV19 with TRBJ2-6; 8 nucleotides line up with TRBD1. This CDR3 contains 17 residues. Germline lookup yields CDR1 LNHDA and CDR2 SQIVND (reference sequence). V lost 8 bases, J lost 0 bases, and 9 bases stayed unmatched. The CDR3 sequence is CASQGAWSDSGANVLTF. CDR3 in DNA: TGTGCCAGTCAGGGGGCTTGGTCAGACTCTGGGGCCAACGTCCTGACTTTC.

This clone was seen just once. The chain joins TRBV7-7 to TRBJ2-5; D not resolved. Trimming took off 5 bases at V and 7 bases at J, with 8 bases between the two ends. The CDR3 is 11 residues long. Germline V gives CDR1 SSHAT, CDR2 FNYEAQ (reference sequence). CDR3 amino acids: CASSPGGTQYF. DNA for the CDR3: TGTGCCAGCAGCCCCGGCGGGACCCAGTACTTC.

A note on this clone: This sample also contains other DNA sequences that code for the same CDR3. The chain's CDR3 is CASRLRSGANVLTF. The CDR3 nucleotides read TGTGCCAGTAGGTTGCGATCTGGGGCCAACGTCCTGACTTTC. The chain uses TRBV19 and TRBJ2-6; D call uncertain. Trimming took off 6 bases at V and 1 base at J, with 7 bases between the two ends. The CDR3 consists of 14 residues. CDR1 LNHDA and CDR2 SQIVND come from the germline V gene (reference sequence).

This clone was counted once. The chain recombines TRBV29-1 with TRBJ2-1; 10 bases agree with TRBD2. CDR3 length equals 16 residues. Trimming took 0 bases from V and 4 from J; bases not matched to a gene: 6. Germline CDR1 SQVTM, CDR2 ANQGSEA. DNA for the CDR3: TGCAGCGTTGAAGAAGGAAGAGCGGGAGGGTACAATGAGCAGTTCTTC. It specifies CSVEEGRAGGYNEQFF.